This T cell receptor beta chain was recovered during a study of blood T cell repertoires in COVID-19. Sequencing was performed with immunoSEQ multiplex PCR; in TCRdb, only in-frame clones are kept and a portion is missing. Among approximately 150,000 clones listed, approximately 84% were seen once. The germline V gene has CDR1 SQVTM and CDR2 ANQGSEA. The CDR3 has 16 amino acids. Trimming took 0 bases from V and 3 from J; bases not matched to a gene: 10. The rearrangement joins TRBV29-1 to TRBJ2-7; TRBD1 aligns across 8 bases. The specimen sequenced was peripheral blood. The TCR was taken from a human donor with acute or convalescent COVID-19. The donor label of this sample is uncertain. Here the CDR3 DNA reads TGCAGCGTTGAAGAGGTGGGGACAGGCGGGATCTACGAGCAGTACGTC. Amino acids: CSVEEVGTGGIYEQYV.